These T cell receptor beta chains were read from a single sample in a study of long-term antiretroviral therapy in people with HIV. Only in-frame clones appear in the TCRdb table, and some are missing; sequencing was by immunoSEQ multiplex PCR. The sample holds roughly 30,000 clones; roughly 80% are singletons and the top ten take roughly 7.2%. The sample in question was unsorted PBMCs, obtained 0.3 years after starting antiretroviral therapy. All receptors derive from a man in his forties or fifties with HIV. CDR3s leave out the opening cysteine and the closing phenylalanine or tryptophan.

V	J	CDR3
TRBV5-1	TRBJ2-5	ASSSGQVEAQY
TRBV18	TRBJ2-2	ASSPLAANTGELF
TRBV7-9	TRBJ2-7	ASSLDGGLSYEQY
TRBV7-2	TRBJ2-2	ASSSFTGELF
TRBV4-3	TRBJ2-2	ASSQDHRVAGELF
TRBV28	TRBJ2-7	ASSLGEPNEQY
TRBV19	TRBJ1-3	ASSIEGRTSSGNTIY
TRBV6-6	TRBJ2-1	ASTRRGAYNEQF
TRBV7-3	TRBJ2-5	ASSFPSGGGETQY
TRBV30	TRBJ2-5	AWSPAETQY
TRBV7-9	TRBJ2-2	ASSLAGNTGELF
TRBV11-2	TRBJ2-5	ASSPISSGETQY
TRBV19	TRBJ2-2	ASGWTGGTGELF
TRBV5-6	TRBJ1-2	ASSPGQTGHGYT
TRBV4-3	TRBJ1-4	ASSQSQVSNEKLF
TRBV30	TRBJ1-4	AWSVPGTVKEKLF
TRBV7-9	TRBJ2-5	ASSRQGQETQY
TRBV6-5	TRBJ2-2	ASSYGRTKNTGELF
TRBV2	TRBJ2-3	ASTTSISRADTQY
TRBV5-1	TRBJ2-3	ASRNQGLAGRTDTQY
TRBV5-1	TRBJ1-1	ASSRGGGGPVDTEAF
TRBV7-9	TRBJ1-4	ASSLGGFSEKLF
TRBV9	TRBJ1-1	ASSVGATGENTEAF
TRBV29-1	TRBJ2-7	SVELKAGYEQY
TRBV6-1	TRBJ1-2	ASSDQDFVGGYT
TRBV11-2	TRBJ1-6	ASSLESSSPLH
TRBV7-9	TRBJ1-6	ASSLMGQGPPLH
TRBV28	TRBJ2-1	ASSPPPGLGRNEQF
TRBV29-1	TRBJ2-3	SVSTSGGEDTQY
TRBV4-3	TRBJ1-2	ASSQGLANYGYT
TRBV15	TRBJ1-4	ATSRGGKANEKLF
TRBV11-2	TRBJ2-7	ASSLDIGDSYEQY
TRBV1	TRBJ2-2	TSSQERNTGELF
TRBV7-9	TRBJ1-1	ASSLQGGVNTEAF
TRBV19	TRBJ2-7	ASSERSNYEQY
TRBV11-3	TRBJ1-5	ASSLGRSRVGNQPQH
TRBV7-6	TRBJ2-7	ASSLDWGEQY
TRBV29-1	TRBJ2-7	SVELGQGRYEQY
TRBV1	TRBJ2-3	TSSHFFKAPRKGTDTQY
TRBV9	TRBJ2-7	ASSVFARATYEQY
TRBV6-6	TRBJ1-2	ASRKGGSGYT
TRBV6-1	TRBJ1-1	ASSAAGGGAAF
TRBV6-5	TRBJ1-5	ASSYGRNQPQH
TRBV27	TRBJ2-6	ASSHNRRTGANVLT
TRBV6-6	TRBJ2-7	ASRSPGGNYEQY
TRBV10-3	TRBJ2-7	AIGRGYEQY
TRBV19	TRBJ1-5	ASSRTWGSDQPQH
TRBV19	TRBJ2-1	ASSPSTSGRGNEQF
TRBV19	TRBJ2-7	ASSLVAGALNEQY
TRBV29-1	TRBJ2-6	SVLPGKGGANVLT
TRBV6-5	TRBJ2-1	ASSQTNEQF
TRBV14	TRBJ2-7	ASSRLAGVSYEQY
TRBV4-2	TRBJ2-7	ASSQARTGGHEQY
TRBV5-4	TRBJ2-5	ASSGHGGGYQETQY
TRBV2	TRBJ2-4	ASSYPGEGNIQY